Each of the 17 T cell receptor beta chains below was sequenced from the same sample in a study of control samples from healthy donors and cancer patients. TCRdb's copy holds only in-frame clones and misses some; the assay was immunoSEQ multiplex PCR. The sample shows roughly 120,000 clones, about 89% of them seen only once. Sequenced input: blood. The receptors come from a man aged 45-60 years in good health.

V is TRBV9 and J is TRBJ1-2; 9 bases match TRBD1. Trimming removed 0 bases from V and 3 bases from J; junction bases left unmatched: 6. The CDR3 is 16 amino acids. Germline V gives CDR1 SGDLS, CDR2 YYNGEE. The CDR3 loop is CASSVARTGGDYGYTF. The CDR3 region has the DNA TGTGCCAGCAGCGTAGCACGAACAGGGGGCGACTATGGCTACACCTTC. Combining the CDR3 with reference TRBV9 and TRBJ1-2 gives the whole variable domain DSGVTQTPKHLITATGQRVTLRCSPRSGDLSVYWYQQSLDQGLQFLIQYYNGEERAKGNILERFSAQQFPDLHSELNLSSLELGDSALYFCASSVARTGGDYGYTFGSGTRLTVV.

The rearrangement links TRBV5-4 to TRBJ1-5; no definite D call. Per the germline V gene, CDR1 is SGHNT and CDR2 is YYREEE (reference sequence). V was trimmed by 2 bases and J by 0 bases, leaving 3 bases between them. CDR3 length: 13 amino acids. The CDR3 reads CASSFGSNQPQHF. CDR3 bases: TGTGCCAGCAGCTTTGGTAGCAATCAGCCCCAGCATTTT.

This rearrangement joins TRBV11-2 to TRBJ2-2; TRBD1 is a possible D gene (5 bases). The germline V gene encodes CDR1 SGHAT and CDR2 FQNNGV. The CDR3 length is 15 residues. The V end was cut by 4 bases, the J end by 0 bases, with 9 bases between. The CDR3 spells CASSWGLPNTGELFF. The CDR3 DNA follows: TGTGCCAGCAGCTGGGGCCTTCCGAACACCGGGGAGCTGTTTTTT.

This chain uses TRBV11-2 with TRBJ2-2, with D perhaps assigned TRBD1 or TRBD2 (5 bases each). Trimming left V 4 bases short and J 2 bases short, with 8 bases between. The CDR3 runs 14 residues. Per the germline V gene, CDR1 is SGHAT and CDR2 is FQNNGV. The CDR3 spells CASSSGPNTGELFF. In nucleotides, the CDR3 is TGTGCCAGCAGCTCGGGACCCAACACCGGGGAGCTGTTTTTT.

The rearrangement joins TRBV10-3 to TRBJ1-3; D unresolved. This CDR3 region has 12 residues. V lost 0 bases and J 6 bases, leaving 3 bases between the germline ends. Per the germline V gene, CDR1 is ENHRY and CDR2 is SYGVKD. CDR3 residues: CAISESENTIYF. The CDR3 DNA reads as TGTGCCATCAGTGAGTCGGAAAACACCATATATTTT.

On this clone: The same CDR3 can be traced to other DNA sequences in this sample. This chain uses TRBV6-5 with TRBJ1-1; the D is unclear. Germline CDR1 and CDR2: MNHEY and SVGAGI. The V end lost 0 bases, the J end lost 2 bases, and 4 bases lay between the germline ends. This CDR3 spans 13 amino acids. The CDR3 sequence is CASSYSSNTEAFF. The CDR3 nucleotides read TGTGCCAGCAGTTACTCTTCTAACACTGAAGCTTTCTTT.

The sample holds one count of this clone. The chain has TRBV7-2 and TRBJ2-7, with 9 bases lining up with TRBD2. CDR3 length equals 15 residues. The germline CDR1 and CDR2 sequences are SGHTA and FQGNSA. With V trimmed by 0 bases and J by 3 bases, 3 bases remained unmatched. CDR3 sequence (DNA): TGTGCCAGCAGCTTAGCCGCTAGCGGGGTCTACGAGCAGTACTTC. Amino acids: CASSLAASGVYEQYF.

The chain recombines TRBV19 with TRBJ2-7; no firm D call. The V end lost 1 base, the J end lost 1 base, and 5 bases lay between the germline ends. This CDR3 is 13 amino acids long. Germline V gene sequence: CDR1 LNHDA, CDR2 SQIVND (reference sequence). In DNA form, the CDR3 reads TGTGCCAGTAGTATAGCACAGTCCTACGAGCAGTACTTC. Amino acids: CASSIAQSYEQYF.

This clone has just one count. This sequence joins TRBV19 and TRBJ1-5; 10 bases match TRBD1. This CDR3 has 16 amino acids. Germline CDR1 reads LNHDA; CDR2 reads SQIVND (reference sequence). The J segment lost 3 bases and the V segment lost 4 bases, leaving 6 bases of the junction unmatched. The CDR3 coding sequence is TGTGCCAGTAGTACCCAAGGACAGGGGGTCAATCAGCCCCAGCATTTT. This sequence encodes CASSTQGQGVNQPQHF.

The chain carries TRBV12-5 and TRBJ1-1; TRBD1 agrees at 7 bases. Germline V gives CDR1 LGHNT, CDR2 FRNRAP. This CDR3 is built from 13 residues. With 9 bases clipped from V and 6 bases from J, the junction kept 10 bases outside the gene matches. The CDR3 here is CASGGTAGAEAFF. CDR3 sequence (DNA): TGTGCTAGCGGGGGGACAGCTGGAGCTGAAGCTTTCTTT.

This CDR3 is CASCGSGDGGNQPQHF. The CDR3 DNA reads as TGTGCCAGTTGTGGATCAGGGGATGGTGGCAATCAGCCCCAGCATTTT. V gene TRBV19 combines with J gene TRBJ1-5, with a weak D call TRBD1 (6 bases). Germline values: CDR1 LNHDA, CDR2 SQIVND (reference sequence). The CDR3 is 16 residues long. V lost 8 bases and J lost 2, with 19 bases in between.

The genes are TRBV7-8 and TRBJ1-2; a weak D match, TRBD1 (5 bases). This CDR3 contains 14 residues. Trimming left V 1 base short and J 5 bases short, with 11 bases between. Germline assignment: CDR1 SGHVS and CDR2 FQNEAQ. The CDR3 DNA reads as TGTGCCAGCAGCTTAGAGGGCAGGGAGTATGGCTACACCTTC. It specifies CASSLEGREYGYTF.

This chain links TRBV27 with TRBJ1-1; TRBD1 aligns across 9 bases. J lost 5 bases, V lost 10 bases, and 14 bases had no gene match. The CDR3 length is 15 residues. Germline CDR1 is MNHEY and CDR2 is SMNVEV (reference sequence). The CDR3 DNA reads TGTGCCACCACCGGACAGGGGAAAGGTAGGACTGAAGCTTTCTTT. It specifies CATTGQGKGRTEAFF.

The V and J genes are TRBV7-9 and TRBJ1-3, with 7 bases lining up with TRBD1. The CDR3 is 17 amino acids. CDR1 and CDR2 (germline): SEHNR, FQNEAQ (reference sequence). V gave up 4 bases and J gave up 0 bases; unmatched junction bases: 9. CDR3: CASSSPVDRNSGNTIYF. The CDR3 DNA reads TGTGCCAGCAGCTCACCCGTGGACAGGAACTCTGGAAACACCATATATTTT.

The chain couples TRBV11-2 to TRBJ1-1; D unclear. Trimming stripped 0 bases from V and 7 bases from J, with 12 bases between. CDR3 length equals 14 residues. Germline lookup yields CDR1 SGHAT and CDR2 FQNNGV. This CDR3 is CASSLDRAGGEAFF. The CDR3 DNA reads as TGTGCCAGCAGCTTAGATCGGGCAGGAGGTGAAGCTTTCTTT. Using reference TRBV11-2 and TRBJ1-1 for the parts outside the CDR3, the full variable domain is EAGVAQSPRYKIIEKRQSVAFWCNPISGHATLYWYQQILGQGPKLLIQFQNNGVVDDSQLPKDRFSAERLKGVDSTLKIQPAKLEDSAVYLCASSLDRAGGEAFFGQGTRLTVV.

This chain connects TRBV5-1 to TRBJ2-7; TRBD1 aligns across 7 bases. The CDR3 is made up of 14 amino acids. V lost 4 bases and J lost 5; bases outside the gene matches: 9. Germline assignment: CDR1 SGHRS and CDR2 YFSETQ. The chain's CDR3 is CASSPSTGSHEQYF. The CDR3 coding sequence is TGCGCCAGCAGCCCTTCGACAGGGAGCCACGAGCAGTACTTC.

The rearrangement links TRBV7-2 to TRBJ2-5; a possible D gene is TRBD2 (6 bases). This CDR3 is 15 amino acids long. Germline V CDR1 and CDR2: SGHTA, FQGNSA. V was pared by 5 bases and J by 7 bases, with 20 bases between. Written as DNA, the CDR3 is TGTGCCAGCAGCGAACATTGGGCCTGGGGAGGGACCCAGTACTTC. As protein: CASSEHWAWGGTQYF.